A single sample gave rise to the 28 T cell receptor beta chains below, sequenced in a study of T cells in Graves' hyperthyroidism and ophthalmopathy. TCR beta CDR3 region amplification was performed from RNA transcripts. First-round RT-PCR with HTBI primers amplified the TCR CDR3 region. TCRdb itself ran the multiplex PCR reads through MiXCR, one entry per CDR3 protein. The repertoire has 480,000 or so distinct CDR3 sequences, 46% of them found once; the top ten carry roughly 45%. Sequences were obtained from peripheral blood or thyroid tissue (not recorded which). Receptor source: an adult woman with Graves' disease, either hyperthyroidism or ophthalmopathy (not recorded which).

V usage is TRBV7-2 and J usage is TRBJ2-7, with a possible D match to TRBD2 (7 bases). The V gene's germline CDR1 is SGHTA and CDR2 FQGNSA. The CDR3 is 11 amino acids. V was cut by 9 bases and J by 5 bases, with 11 bases left in between. The chain's CDR3 is CASGGGHEQYF. Here the CDR3 DNA reads TGTGCCAGTGGGGGGGGCCACGAGCAGTACTTC.

The J gene is TRBJ2-7, the V gene TRBV20-1, with 8 bases matching TRBD1. The CDR3 consists of 15 residues. CDR1 and CDR2 (germline): DFQATT, SNEGSKA (reference sequence). V shed 3 bases and J 4 bases; nucleotides not matched to a gene: 11. The DNA for the CDR3 is TGCAGTGCTAGCCCCGGGACAGGAGGACGGTACGAGCAGTACTTC. It is translated as CSASPGTGGRYEQYF.

This clonotype has at least ten counts. The rearrangement uses TRBV7-9 and TRBJ1-1, with 9 bases lining up with TRBD1. With 5 bases clipped from V and 4 bases from J, the junction kept 2 bases outside the gene matches. The CDR3 has 13 residues. CDR1 and CDR2 from the germline V gene are SEHNR and FQNEAQ (reference sequence). The CDR3 coding sequence is TGTGCCAGCAGCCCGACAGGGGGCACTGAAGCTTTCTTT. This codes for CASSPTGGTEAFF. Full variable domain (remainder filled in from reference TRBV7-9 and TRBJ1-1): DTGVSQNPRHKITKRGQNVTFRCDPISEHNRLYWYRQTLGQGPEFLTYFQNEAQLEKSRLLSDRFSAERPKGSFSTLEIQRTEQGDSAMYLCASSPTGGTEAFFGQGTRLTVV.

This clonotype was detected a few times. V gene TRBV7-8 combines with J gene TRBJ2-7, with D tentatively TRBD2 (7 bases). CDR3 size: 15 residues. V was shortened by 6 bases and J by 2 bases, with 17 bases between the two germline ends. In germline, CDR1 is SGHVS, CDR2 FQNEAQ. The DNA of the CDR3 is TGTGCCAGCAGTGAGACCAGCGGGACAACCTACGAGCAGTACTTC. Translated, it gives CASSETSGTTYEQYF.

The gene calls are TRBV7-9 and TRBJ2-5; 8 nucleotides match TRBD1. The CDR3 length is 15 residues. The V gene end was trimmed by 5 bases and the J gene end by 2 bases; junction bases not matched to a gene: 7. The germline V gene has CDR1 SEHNR and CDR2 FQNEAQ (reference sequence). The CDR3 sequence is CASSPGTGIQETQYF. Written as DNA, the CDR3 is TGTGCCAGCAGCCCCGGGACAGGCATTCAAGAGACCCAGTACTTC.

V and J are TRBV6-6 and TRBJ2-7, with D possibly being TRBD1 or TRBD2 (6 bases each). The germline V and J ends were trimmed by 8 bases and 8 bases, with 28 bases remaining between them. The germline V gene encodes CDR1 MNHNY and CDR2 SVGAGI (reference sequence). The CDR3 is 16 amino acids. The CDR3 sequence: CASEGGGNIEGYKQYF. For the CDR3, the DNA is TGTGCCAGCGAGGGGGGAGGCAACATAGAGGGGTACAAGCAGTACTTC.

The chain carries TRBV24-1 and TRBJ1-5; a possible D gene is TRBD1 (5 bases). Trimming removed 4 bases from V and 5 bases from J, with 5 bases in between. Germline loops: CDR1 KGHDR, CDR2 SFDVKD. The CDR3 extends over 12 amino acids. CDR3 loop: CATSDRDQPQHF. The CDR3 DNA reads as TGTGCCACCAGTGACAGGGATCAGCCCCAGCATTTT.

The CDR3, as DNA: TGTGCCAGCACCCTAGCGGGAATCTCCTACGAGCAGTACTTC. It yields the protein CASTLAGISYEQYF. V is TRBV6-2 or TRBV6-3 and J is TRBJ2-7; 9 bases are a match to TRBD2. The length of the CDR3 is 14 residues. Germline CDR1 is MNHEY and CDR2 is SVGEGT. The V segment lost 7 bases and the J segment 0 bases; nucleotides outside the gene matches: 4.

This chain uses TRBV19 with TRBJ1-5; D not resolved. Germline V gene sequence: CDR1 LNHDA, CDR2 SQIVND (reference sequence). The CDR3 loop spans 13 amino acids. V was cut by 4 bases and J by 5 bases, with 9 bases left in between. Here the CDR3 reads CASSTRVDQPQHF. CDR3 bases: TGTGCCAGTAGTACTAGGGTTGATCAGCCCCAGCATTTT. Full variable domain (missing parts from reference TRBV19 and TRBJ1-5): DGGITQSPKYLFRKEGQNVTLSCEQNLNHDAMYWYRQDPGQGLRLIYYSQIVNDFQKGDIAEGYSVSREKKESFPLTVTSAQKNPTAFYLCASSTRVDQPQHFGDGTRLSIL.

This rearrangement joins TRBV7-2 to TRBJ2-7; D is unresolved. Trimming removed 3 bases from V and 2 bases from J, with 14 bases in between. The germline gives CDR1 SGHTA, CDR2 FQGNSA. The CDR3 spans 15 residues. This CDR3 reads CASSFSAPPTYEQYF. The CDR3, as DNA: TGTGCCAGCAGCTTCTCCGCCCCCCCTACCTACGAGCAGTACTTC.

This clonotype was detected ten times or more. The V gene is TRBV12-3 or TRBV12-4, the J gene TRBJ1-6, with D possibly TRBD1 on 6 matching bases. V lost 3 bases and J lost 8, with 14 bases in between. There are 15 residues in the CDR3. CDR3 in amino acids: CASSFSSWTDSPLHF. The CDR3, as DNA: TGTGCCAGCAGTTTTTCGAGTTGGACAGATTCACCCCTCCACTTT.

Regarding this clonotype: At one end, the junction sequence differs from germline, possibly due to a read error. This chain uses TRBV7-8 with TRBJ2-7, with TRBD2 matching over 11 bases. This CDR3 is 14 amino acids long. Per germline, CDR1 SGHVS and CDR2 FQNEAQ. CDR3 in amino acids: CASSPTSGGNEQYF. CDR3 DNA: TGCGCCAGCAGCCCAACTAGCGGGGGAAACGAGCAGTACTTC.

In regard to this clonotype: One end of the junction fails to match germline, which may point to a read error. This sequence joins TRBV7-9 and TRBJ2-7, with a weak D call TRBD2 (5 bases). From germline, CDR1 is SEHNR and CDR2 FQNEAQ (reference sequence). The CDR3 totals 12 residues. DNA for the CDR3: TGTGCCAGCAGCTCCCAGACCGGGGAGCTGTACTTC. This translates into CASSSQTGELYF.

This clonotype was seen once. The chain carries TRBV2 and TRBJ1-2; D perhaps matches TRBD1 (6 bases). CDR1 is SNHLY and CDR2 is FYNNEI in the germline V gene. Trimming removed 2 bases from V and 8 bases from J, with 9 bases in between. The CDR3 is 12 residues long. CDR3 protein: CASSERGGGYTF. For the CDR3, the DNA is TGTGCCAGCAGTGAAAGGGGGGGAGGCTACACCTTC.

Many counts were recorded for this clonotype. The V gene is TRBV5-6, the J gene TRBJ1-5; D remains unclear. V dropped 0 bases and J dropped 4 bases, with 11 bases sitting between them. CDR3 length: 15 amino acids. Looked up from germline, CDR1 is SGHDT and CDR2 is YYEEEE. The CDR3 loop is CASSLAWTGNQPQHF. The CDR3 bases are TGTGCCAGCAGCTTGGCCTGGACGGGAAATCAGCCCCAGCATTTT.

The J gene is TRBJ1-5, the V gene TRBV5-1; D remains unclear. The germline V and J ends were trimmed by 4 bases and 5 bases, with 22 bases remaining between them. CDR3 length: 17 amino acids. Germline V gives CDR1 SGHRS, CDR2 YFSETQ. The CDR3 DNA is TGCGCCAGCAGCCCCGGACTACCTTCCCGGTGGGATCAGCCCCAGCATTTT. It codes for CASSPGLPSRWDQPQHF.

The chain joins TRBV9 to TRBJ2-2; tentatively, D is TRBD1 or TRBD2 (5 bases each). The ends were cut back, 5 bases at V and 3 bases at J, with 11 bases in the middle. This CDR3 is 14 amino acids long. Germline V gives CDR1 SGDLS, CDR2 YYNGEE. Written as DNA, the CDR3 is TGTGCCAGCAGAGGGACCGTCGACACCGGGGAGCTGTTTTTT. Amino acid sequence: CASRGTVDTGELFF.

The rearrangement links TRBV28 to TRBJ1-5, with D hard to call. Trimming shortened V by 6 bases and J by 6 bases, and 9 bases separated the two germline ends. This CDR3 contains 12 residues. From germline, CDR1 is MDHEN and CDR2 SYDVKM. CDR3 residues: CASSGLGQPQHF. For the CDR3, the DNA is TGTGCCAGCAGCGGACTTGGTCAGCCCCAGCATTTT.

The chain has TRBV10-2 and TRBJ2-2, with D perhaps matching TRBD1 (6 bases). This CDR3 has 15 amino acids. In germline, CDR1 is WSHSY, CDR2 SAAADI. V shed 7 bases and J shed 3 bases, with 15 bases lying between them. The CDR3 sequence is CASNGQGLYTGELFF. Written as DNA, the CDR3 is TGCGCCAGCAATGGGCAGGGGCTTTACACCGGGGAGCTGTTTTTT.

The chain couples TRBV7-8 to TRBJ2-1; TRBD2 agrees at 7 bases. CDR3 size: 13 residues. V dropped 1 base and J dropped 9; count of bases not matched to a gene: 3. Germline V gene lookup returns CDR1 SGHVS and CDR2 FQNEAQ. CDR3 region: CASSLVREGEQFF. Written as DNA, the CDR3 is TGTGCCAGCAGCTTAGTTAGGGAGGGTGAGCAGTTCTTC. The whole variable domain, filled in from reference TRBV7-8 and TRBJ2-1, reads GAGVSQSPRYKVAKRGQDVALRCDPISGHVSLFWYQQALGQGPEFLTYFQNEAQLDKSGLPSDRFFAERPEGSVSTLKIQRTQQEDSAVYLCASSLVREGEQFFGPGTRLTVL.

This clonotype was detected many times. The chain recombines TRBV5-6 with TRBJ1-5, with 8 nucleotides matching TRBD1. The V and J ends lost 4 bases and 6 bases, in that order; junction bases with no gene match: 6. CDR3 length equals 14 residues. Germline V gene lookup returns CDR1 SGHDT and CDR2 YYEEEE. The CDR3 sequence: CASSLGQGAQPQHF. CDR3 nucleotide sequence: TGTGCCAGCAGCCTAGGACAGGGCGCTCAGCCCCAGCATTTT.

Remarks on this clonotype: A read error may explain this, as a much larger clone is one base away. The rearrangement links TRBV20-1 to TRBJ2-7; D call uncertain. This CDR3 has 13 residues. Germline loops: CDR1 DFQATT, CDR2 SNEGSKA (reference sequence). The CDR3 reads CSARYLTSYERYF. CDR3 nucleotide sequence: TGCAGTGCTAGATATCTTACCTCCTACGAGCGGTACTTC.

This clonotype came up many times. The chain employs TRBV10-2 and TRBJ2-7, with 8 bases that match TRBD2. The germline V gene has CDR1 WSHSY and CDR2 SAAADI. The CDR3 loop spans 14 amino acids. V was pared by 7 bases and J by 6 bases, with 11 bases of the junction left unmatched. The CDR3, as DNA: TGCGCCAGCACCCCGTTGGCGGGAGGTAGCGAGCAGTACTTC. It translates to CASTPLAGGSEQYF.

The chain recombines TRBV27 with TRBJ1-1; D remains unclear. Germline lookup yields CDR1 MNHEY and CDR2 SMNVEV (reference sequence). This CDR3 is 15 amino acids long. V lost 2 bases and J lost 5, with 15 bases in between. The chain's CDR3 is CASSLLLAGKTEAFF. DNA for the CDR3: TGTGCCAGCAGTTTACTTCTAGCGGGGAAGACTGAAGCTTTCTTT.

This clonotype showed up many times. J is TRBJ2-7 and V is TRBV20-1; unclear D gene. V was cut by 1 base and J by 4 bases, with 17 bases left in between. The CDR3 length is 15 residues. Per germline, CDR1 DFQATT and CDR2 SNEGSKA (reference sequence). CDR3 DNA sequence: TGCAGTGCTAGAGTCCGACCCACAGAATGGTACGAGCAGTACTTC. Protein product: CSARVRPTEWYEQYF.

This clonotype was counted only a few times. The V call is TRBV5-1, the J call TRBJ1-1; D uncertain. V was clipped by 10 bases and J by 7 bases, with 11 bases between them. The CDR3 is made up of 10 amino acids. Germline V gene lookup returns CDR1 SGHRS and CDR2 YFSETQ. As DNA, the CDR3 is TGCGCCCGCTATTGGAATGAAGCTTTCTTT. Residues: CARYWNEAFF.

This clonotype appeared many times. V gene TRBV19 combines with J gene TRBJ2-7; D is tentatively TRBD1 or TRBD2 (5 bases each). The CDR3 runs to 15 residues. The V and J ends lost 3 bases and 3 bases respectively, with 15 bases between them. CDR1 and CDR2 (germline): LNHDA, SQIVND (reference sequence). In nucleotides, the CDR3 is TGTGCCAGTAGTATTTCTATCGGGACCTACTACGAGCAGTACTTC. It yields the protein CASSISIGTYYEQYF.

The chain links TRBV7-9 to TRBJ1-6; D remains unclear. CDR1 SEHNR and CDR2 FQNEAQ come from the germline V gene (reference sequence). V lost 5 bases to trimming and J lost 7 bases, with 9 bases between them. The CDR3 has 13 amino acids. CDR3 protein: CASSQETNSPLHF. The DNA of the CDR3 is TGTGCCAGCAGCCAGGAAACCAATTCACCCCTCCACTTT. Full variable domain (outside the CDR3, taken from reference TRBV7-9 and TRBJ1-6): DTGVSQNPRHKITKRGQNVTFRCDPISEHNRLYWYRQTLGQGPEFLTYFQNEAQLEKSRLLSDRFSAERPKGSFSTLEIQRTEQGDSAMYLCASSQETNSPLHFGNGTRLTVT.